These 29 T cell receptor beta chains share one sample of origin, sequenced in a study of tumor-infiltrating lymphocytes in primary liver carcinoma. Total RNA amounting to 500 ng was the source from which TCR beta cDNA was made with a constant-region primer. Libraries covering TCR beta were generated through three nested multiplex PCR rounds (using a slightly modified ARM-PCR). TRBV1-TRBV30 forward primers and a C-beta reverse primer were used in the first two PCR rounds, which each ran for 10 cycles. Via MiXCR, TCRdb re-called the multiplex PCR reads, giving one row per CDR3 protein. The sample lists roughly 30,000 distinct CDR3 sequences, around 71% occurring once. Starting material for RNA and DNA co-extraction consisted of roughly 19-31 mg of unsorted bulk tissue. Sequenced: liver tumor tissue from sampling region 3. Subset specified: tumor region T3, left-lateral pole. The receptors were sampled from a woman younger than 45 with primary liver carcinoma and hepatitis B virus infection.

Worth noting for this clonotype: The junction departs from the called germline gene at one end, perhaps through a read error. The chain links TRBV4-1 to TRBJ2-2, with a weak D call TRBD1 (6 bases). Germline V gives CDR1 MGHRA, CDR2 YSYEKL. This CDR3 comprises 15 residues. CDR3 bases: TGCGCCAGCAGCCACGATCCAGGGGCGACCGGGGAACTGTTTTTT. Its protein is CASSHDPGATGELFF.

The chain links TRBV28 to TRBJ1-2; D remains unclear. V was cut by 5 bases and J by 8 bases, with 15 bases left in between. This CDR3 is 13 amino acids long. Germline CDR1 is MDHEN and CDR2 is SYDVKM. CDR3 amino acids: CASSQTGKQGYTF. The CDR3 region has the DNA TGTGCCAGCAGTCAGACGGGTAAGCAAGGCTACACCTTC.

This clonotype was counted a single time. A much larger clone differs by one base, so this may be a read error. The V call is TRBV9, the J call TRBJ2-1, with no clear D. The CDR3 runs 12 residues. Per the germline V gene, CDR1 is SGDLS and CDR2 is YYNGEE. In DNA form, the CDR3 reads TGTGCCAACAGCGTAGAGGAGTACGAGCAGTTCTTC. Protein product: CANSVEEYEQFF.

Of note for this clonotype: Compared with germline, one end of the junction differs, possibly owing to a read error. The V gene is TRBV6-5, the J gene TRBJ1-3; no firm D call. The CDR3 totals 16 residues. CDR1 is MNHEY and CDR2 is SVGAGI in the germline V gene. In nucleotides, the CDR3 is TGCGCCAGCAGTCCACGATCAGGCGGATCCCGAAACGCCATATATTTT. Translating it yields CASSPRSGGSRNAIYF.

Turning to this clonotype: The junction departs from the called germline gene at one end, perhaps through a read error. This chain links TRBV29-1 with TRBJ2-3, with a weak D call TRBD2 (5 bases). Per the germline V gene, CDR1 is SQVTM and CDR2 is ANQGSEA. The CDR3 is 13 amino acids. The CDR3 reads CSAGITSTDTQFF. In DNA form, the CDR3 reads TGTAGCGCCGGAATCACGAGCACAGATACGCAGTTTTTT.

The table lists this clonotype with many counts. The CDR3 protein is CASSNGGAQGWTEAFF. The CDR3 DNA reads as TGTGCCAGCAGTAATGGAGGGGCCCAGGGTTGGACTGAAGCTTTCTTT. The chain joins TRBV6-5 to TRBJ1-1, with D possibly TRBD1 on 5 matching bases. CDR3 length: 16 residues. Trimming stripped 5 bases from V and 5 bases from J, with 21 bases between. Germline CDR1 is MNHEY and CDR2 is SVGAGI.

As to this clonotype: Mismatch with germline at one junction end may stem from a read error. In DNA form, the CDR3 reads TGTGCCAGCCTCCCCTTGAGCCAAGATACCCAGTACTTC. Amino acids: CASLPLSQDTQYF. The V and J genes are TRBV7-8 and TRBJ2-5; D gene ambiguous. CDR1 SGHVS and CDR2 FQNEAQ come from the germline V gene. The CDR3 contains 13 residues.

This clonotype was seen once. The junction and the germline gene differ at one end; a read error may be behind it. J is TRBJ1-1 and V is TRBV14; D unclear. In germline, CDR1 is SGHDN, CDR2 FVKESK. CDR3 size: 12 residues. CDR3 sequence: CVSSQDEDYAFF. In nucleotides, the CDR3 is TGTGTCAGCAGCCAAGATGAGGACTACGCTTTCTTT.

Regarding this clonotype: Likely a read error: the CDR3 ends without its conserved phenylalanine or tryptophan. This chain links TRBV6-5 with TRBJ1-4; a weak D match, TRBD1 (5 bases). Germline V gene data show CDR1 as MNHEY and CDR2 as SVGAGI. The CDR3 length is 17 residues. The V end lost 0 bases, the J end lost 8 bases, and 19 bases lay between the germline ends. CDR3: CASSYSTSYGAVEKLFY. CDR3 bases: TGTGCCAGCAGTTACTCAACCTCTTACGGGGCTGTAGAAAAACTGTTTTAT.

The genes are TRBV28 and TRBJ2-3; D gene ambiguous. CDR1 MDHEN and CDR2 SYDVKM come from the germline V gene. With 6 bases removed from V and 8 bases from J, the gap between germline ends came to 12 bases. The CDR3 is 12 residues long. Written as DNA, the CDR3 is TGTGCCAGCAGCTTGTGTCGAGGTACGCAGTATTTT. This codes for CASSLCRGTQYF.

About this clonotype itself: The junction departs from the called germline gene at one end, perhaps through a read error. V is TRBV11-1 and J is TRBJ2-2; 7 bases fit TRBD2. Per germline, CDR1 SGHAT and CDR2 FQDESV (reference sequence). The CDR3 covers 16 residues. CDR3 bases: TGTGCCAGCAGCAGGGTTATGGCGGGAGTGTCATGGGAGCTGTATTTT. This translates into CASSRVMAGVSWELYF.

The chain couples TRBV18 to TRBJ2-1; D not certain. The CDR3 spans 16 residues. With 4 bases removed from V and 5 bases from J, the gap between germline ends came to 18 bases. Germline loops: CDR1 KGHSH, CDR2 LQKENI. The CDR3 DNA follows: TGTGCCAGCTCACTTAAGGACGGAAAAAGAAACAATGAGCAGTTCTTC. Translating it yields CASSLKDGKRNNEQFF.

To note about this clonotype: Because the CDR3 is missing its conserved closing phenylalanine or tryptophan, this is likely a read error. The V and J genes are TRBV28 and TRBJ2-7, with TRBD1 matching over 11 bases. Looked up from germline, CDR1 is MDHEN and CDR2 is SYDVKM. This CDR3 spans 14 amino acids. J was trimmed by 7 bases and V by 4 bases; bases with no gene match: 6. The CDR3 protein is CASSSTGTGGEQYS. The CDR3 nucleotides read TGTGCCAGCAGTTCAACCGGGACAGGGGGTGAGCAGTACTCC.

In the case of this clonotype: Because the CDR3 is missing its conserved closing phenylalanine or tryptophan, this is likely a read error. This chain connects TRBV11-2 to TRBJ2-5; a possible D gene is TRBD2 (5 bases). Germline CDR1 is SGHAT and CDR2 is FQNNGV. There are 16 residues in the CDR3. CDR3 sequence: CASGFRTGISRETQYS. The CDR3 region has the DNA TGTGCCAGCGGCTTTCGAACCGGGATTAGCCGAGAGACCCAGTACTCC.

With respect to this clonotype: An end of the junction does not agree with germline; a read error may underlie this. The chain carries TRBV5-1 and TRBJ2-1; D is possibly TRBD2 (5 bases). Germline loops: CDR1 SGHRS, CDR2 YFSETQ. The CDR3 loop spans 16 amino acids. The DNA for the CDR3 is TGTGCCAGCAGCCCACGGGGAATCACCCACTACAATGAGCAGTTCTTC. Protein sequence: CASSPRGITHYNEQFF.

Remarks on this clonotype: Sequence at one end of the junction differs from germline and may be a read error. The chain is built from TRBV30 and TRBJ1-2, with D possibly being TRBD1 (5 bases). This CDR3 comprises 13 residues. Germline assignment: CDR1 GTSNPN and CDR2 SVGIG (reference sequence). The DNA of the CDR3 is TGTGCCGGGAGGCAGGGTTTACAGTATAGCTACACCTTC. Protein sequence: CAGRQGLQYSYTF.

A word on this clonotype: An end of the junction differs from the germline gene, which may be a read error. The chain uses TRBV5-5 and TRBJ1-6; D is undetermined. Germline CDR1 SGHKS, CDR2 YYEKEE (reference sequence). The length of the CDR3 is 14 residues. Here the CDR3 DNA reads TGTGCCAGCAGCTTGGACGCCAGTCATTCACACCTCCACTTT. Translated, it gives CASSLDASHSHLHF.

As regards this clonotype: The junction differs from germline at one of its ends, possibly a read error. The chain joins TRBV12-3 or TRBV12-4 to TRBJ1-5; D is unclear. The CDR3 extends over 12 amino acids. CDR3 amino acids: CASSTRGQSQHF. Written as DNA, the CDR3 is TGTGCAAGCAGCACTCGTGGGCAGTCCCAGCATTTT.

As for this clonotype: Being one base from a much bigger clone, this may be a read error. The chain joins TRBV29-1 to TRBJ2-5; perhaps D is TRBD1 or TRBD2 (5 bases each). The CDR3 runs 12 residues. The germline gives CDR1 SQVTM, CDR2 ANQGSEA. The CDR3 nucleotides read TGCAGCGTGCGATTGAGAGGGGAGAACCAGTACTTC. Residues: CSVRLRGENQYF.

On this clonotype: Without the conserved terminal phenylalanine or tryptophan, this CDR3 likely stems from a read error. No DNA is shown, since the ends of the CDR3 on it are uncertain; the CDR3 is the one TCRdb lists. The chain joins TRBV12-3 or TRBV12-4 to TRBJ1-2; the tabulated D call, TRBD1, remains unverified against the DNA. The length of the CDR3 is 13 amino acids, counting both ends. The CDR3 sequence: CASSLNRGHGYTV.

Remarks on this clonotype: Because it lacks the conserved phenylalanine or tryptophan at the end, this CDR3 is likely a read error. It is unclear where the CDR3 begins or ends on the DNA, so no DNA is shown, and the CDR3 is as TCRdb lists it. CDR3 protein: CASSWGLAAPYERYI. The chain employs TRBV7-9 and TRBJ2-7; the table's D gene call, TRBD2, was not cross checked with the DNA. The CDR3 spans 15 amino acids, including both terminal residues. CDR1 is SEHNR and CDR2 is FQNEAQ in the germline V gene (reference sequence).

A word on this clonotype: One junction end does not reproduce the germline sequence, and a read error may be involved. The V gene is TRBV6-1, the J gene TRBJ2-7; no clear D gene. Germline V gene lookup returns CDR1 MNHNS and CDR2 SASEGT. CDR3 size: 13 residues. CDR3 DNA: TGTGCCAGCAGTGAATGGATTTTCTACGAGCAGTACTTT. Amino acid sequence: CASSEWIFYEQYF.

Remarks on this clonotype: Compared with germline, one end of the junction differs, possibly owing to a read error. The rearrangement links TRBV24-1 to TRBJ2-3; D possibly matches TRBD1 or TRBD2 (5 bases each). This CDR3 comprises 14 residues. Germline CDR1 and CDR2: KGHDR and SFDVKD. Written as DNA, the CDR3 is TGTGCCACCAGTGATGCTATCGGGGCGGTGACGCAGCGTTTT. Amino acid sequence: CATSDAIGAVTQRF.

This chain joins TRBV11-2 and TRBJ1-1, with 12 bases lining up with TRBD1. CDR3 length: 20 residues. The germline CDR1 and CDR2 sequences are SGHAT and FQNNGV. The J segment lost 5 bases and the V segment lost 5 bases, leaving 21 bases of the junction unmatched. This chain's CDR3 is CASSARDRGRNRWSITEAFF. The CDR3 nucleotides are TGTGCCAGCAGCGCTCGGGACAGGGGGCGCAATAGGTGGAGTATTACTGAAGCTTTCTTT. Based on the CDR3 plus reference TRBV11-2 and TRBJ1-1, the full variable domain is EAGVAQSPRYKIIEKRQSVAFWCNPISGHATLYWYQQILGQGPKLLIQFQNNGVVDDSQLPKDRFSAERLKGVDSTLKIQPAKLEDSAVYLCASSARDRGRNRWSITEAFFGQGTRLTVV.

Concerning this clonotype: The CDR3 does not close with the conserved phenylalanine or tryptophan, likely indicating a read error. The rearrangement links TRBV11-2 to TRBJ2-3; no clear D. In germline, CDR1 is SGHAT, CDR2 FQNNGV. CDR3 length: 12 residues. The CDR3 coding sequence is TGTACCAGCAGCCCCTGGGCGGATACGCAGTATCTT. Translated, it gives CTSSPWADTQYL.

In its sample, this clonotype was seen a few times. The junction departs from germline at one end; a sequencing error may be responsible. This chain joins TRBV6-1 and TRBJ2-1; 7 bases line up with TRBD2. The CDR3 has 14 amino acids. CDR1 MNHNS and CDR2 SASEGT come from the germline V gene. CDR3 residues: CASSGDYPRDGQFF. The CDR3 nucleotides read TGTGCCAGCAGTGGGGACTACCCTAGGGATGGGCAGTTCTTT.

The chain combines TRBV11-3 with TRBJ2-1, with TRBD2 matching 13 bases. The assigned J gene may be wrong: the sequence end matches TRBJ2-7 better. Germline V gene lookup returns CDR1 SGHNT and CDR2 YENEEA. CDR3 length: 17 amino acids. The CDR3 nucleotides are TGTGCCAGCAGCTCGGAACTAGCGGGAGGGGTCACTGCTGAGCAGTACTTC. Translating gives CASSSELAGGVTAEQYF.

This clonotype has only a few counts. Germline is not matched at one junction end, which may reflect a read error. The rearrangement links TRBV29-1 to TRBJ2-5; 9 bases line up with TRBD2. Germline CDR1 is SQVTM and CDR2 is ANQGSEA. The CDR3 sequence is 15 residues long. CDR3 DNA sequence: TGCAGAGTTGATTTCGCGGGAGGGCCGGTAGAGACCCAGTGCTTC. Translated: CRVDFAGGPVETQCF.

Regarding this clonotype: The junction and the germline gene differ at one end; a read error may be behind it. The chain couples TRBV6-5 to TRBJ1-2; TRBD1 matches 7 bases. Germline V lookup: CDR1 MNHEY, CDR2 SVGAGI. CDR3 length: 13 amino acids. CDR3 in amino acids: CATGRGQGYGFTF. CDR3 sequence (DNA): TGTGCCACCGGAAGGGGGCAGGGCTATGGCTTCACCTTC.